This entry lists 24 T cell receptor beta chains sequenced from one sample in a study of blood T cell repertoires in COVID-19. The method was immunoSEQ multiplex PCR; TCRdb's version includes in-frame clones alone and lacks a portion of them. The sample gives about 100,000 clones, roughly 84% of which show up once; roughly 17% is in the top ten. Input material: peripheral blood. These receptors were collected from an older woman with acute or convalescent COVID-19.

This chain connects TRBV28 to TRBJ2-7, with 8 bases matching TRBD1. This CDR3 has 18 amino acids. From germline, CDR1 is MDHEN and CDR2 SYDVKM. Trimming took 6 bases from V and 1 from J; bases not matched to a gene: 17. CDR3 DNA sequence: TGTGCCAGCAGGGATGAACGACAGGGGCCCGCAGGATCCTACGAGCAGTACTTC. Translation gives CASRDERQGPAGSYEQYF.

The V call is TRBV28, the J call TRBJ2-1, with 10 bases lining up with TRBD2. CDR1 and CDR2 (germline): MDHEN, SYDVKM. This CDR3 spans 15 amino acids. V was clipped by 8 bases and J by 4 bases; unmatched bases: 8. The CDR3 here is CASFSPGLAYNEQFF. CDR3 nucleotide sequence: TGTGCCAGCTTTTCTCCGGGACTAGCGTACAATGAGCAGTTCTTC.

The V gene is TRBV7-3, the J gene TRBJ1-3; a weak D match, TRBD1 (5 bases). Trimming removed 2 bases from V and 4 bases from J, with 18 bases in between. Germline lookup yields CDR1 SGHTA and CDR2 FQGTGA. This CDR3 has 17 amino acids. This CDR3 reads CASSLGGTLKDGNTIYF. DNA of the CDR3: TGTGCCAGCAGCTTAGGGGGGACCCTGAAGGACGGAAACACCATATATTTT.

This chain connects TRBV5-4 to TRBJ1-2; 7 positions agree with TRBD1. This CDR3 is 13 amino acids long. Losses at the gene ends were 5 bases for V and 3 bases for J; bases not matched to a gene: 4. The germline gives CDR1 SGHNT, CDR2 YYREEE (reference sequence). The CDR3 DNA follows: TGTGCCAGCAGAGTAGACAGGGACTATGGCTACACCTTC. Its protein product is CASRVDRDYGYTF.

V gene TRBV15 combines with J gene TRBJ1-4; perhaps TRBD1 as D (5 bases). Germline V gives CDR1 LNHNV, CDR2 YYDKDF (reference sequence). The CDR3 is 16 amino acids. Trimming stripped 3 bases from V and 3 bases from J, with 14 bases between. CDR3 residues: CATSSGTRGANEKLFF. The CDR3 DNA reads TGTGCCACCAGCAGCGGGACTCGGGGGGCTAATGAAAAACTGTTTTTT.

The V gene is TRBV5-1, the J gene TRBJ2-7, with 7 positions matching TRBD1. This CDR3 has 12 residues. Germline values: CDR1 SGHRS, CDR2 YFSETQ. The junction had 7 bases not matched to a gene; V was cut back by 4 bases and J by 9 bases. DNA of the CDR3: TGCGCCAGCAGCAATACACAGGGGTCGCAGTACTTC. This encodes CASSNTQGSQYF. The entire variable domain, with the rest obtained from reference TRBV5-1 and TRBJ2-7, is as follows: KAGVTQTPRYLIKTRGQQVTLSCSPISGHRSVSWYQQTPGQGLQFLFEYFSETQRNKGNFPGRFSGRQFSNSRSEMNVSTLELGDSALYLCASSNTQGSQYFGPGTRLTVT.

The chain links TRBV5-8 to TRBJ2-1; D remains unclear. Germline V gene lookup returns CDR1 SGHTS and CDR2 YDEGEE. V was shortened by 1 base and J by 9 bases, with 8 bases between the two germline ends. This CDR3 has 12 amino acids. The CDR3 DNA is TGTGCCAGCAGCTTGATGCGAAGTGAGCAGTTCTTC. This gives the protein CASSLMRSEQFF.

The chain couples TRBV30 to TRBJ1-2; D not certain. Trimming shortened V by 7 bases and J by 3 bases, and 12 bases separated the two germline ends. CDR1 and CDR2 (germline): GTSNPN, SVGIG (reference sequence). This CDR3 comprises 12 residues. The CDR3 spells CASPDGDYGYTF. CDR3 bases: TGTGCCTCCCCGGACGGGGACTATGGCTACACCTTC.

This clone was recorded at least ten times. The V call is TRBV3-1 (or the pseudogene TRBV3-2), the J call TRBJ2-7; 9 nucleotides align to TRBD1. The V gene's germline CDR1 is LGHDT and CDR2 YNNKEL (reference sequence). This CDR3 is built from 16 residues. Trimming removed 4 bases from V and 2 bases from J; junction bases left unmatched: 9. The CDR3 reads CASSLGPGQGPYEQYF. DNA for the CDR3: TGTGCCAGCAGCCTAGGGCCGGGACAGGGACCCTACGAGCAGTACTTC.

The J gene is TRBJ1-6, the V gene TRBV15; D not resolved. Germline CDR1 reads LNHNV; CDR2 reads YYDKDF (reference sequence). Trimming took 0 bases from V and 3 from J, leaving 6 bases between them. The CDR3 extends over 15 amino acids. This CDR3 is CATSRDRDYNSPLHF. As DNA, the CDR3 is TGTGCCACCAGCAGAGACCGGGACTATAATTCACCCCTCCACTTT.

The chain is built from TRBV4-3 and TRBJ1-1, with a possible D match to TRBD1 (6 bases). Germline V gene lookup returns CDR1 LGHNA and CDR2 YSLEER. V was pared by 5 bases and J by 3 bases, with 19 bases between. The CDR3 extends over 16 amino acids. The CDR3 loop reads CASSDLGAGLYTEAFF. The CDR3 DNA follows: TGCGCCAGCAGCGACTTGGGGGCAGGGCTTTACACTGAAGCTTTCTTT.

The gene calls are TRBV4-2 and TRBJ1-1; D not resolved. CDR1 LGHNA and CDR2 YNFKEQ come from the germline V gene. The V end lost 1 base, the J end lost 0 bases, and 6 bases lay between the germline ends. This CDR3 is built from 14 residues. The CDR3: CASSQAEMNTEAFF. The CDR3 DNA follows: TGTGCCAGCAGCCAAGCGGAGATGAACACTGAAGCTTTCTTT.

This rearrangement joins TRBV13 to TRBJ2-2; D unresolved. Germline values: CDR1 PRHDT, CDR2 FYEKMQ (reference sequence). This CDR3 is built from 14 residues. The ends were cut back, 5 bases at V and 1 base at J, with 8 bases in the middle. CDR3 protein: CASSRNRNTGELFF. For the CDR3, the DNA is TGTGCCAGCAGCCGAAACAGGAACACCGGGGAGCTGTTTTTT.

This clone was observed once. This chain links TRBV12-3 or TRBV12-4 with TRBJ1-1; no reliable D call. This CDR3 has 13 residues. The V gene lost 3 bases and the J gene lost 1 base, with 6 bases spanning the gap. The CDR3 DNA reads as TGTGCCAGCAGTTTTTGGCAGAACACTGAAGCTTTCTTT. Its protein is CASSFWQNTEAFF.

The rearrangement links TRBV30 to TRBJ1-1, with 10 bases identical to TRBD1. This CDR3 is 12 amino acids long. J lost 3 bases, V lost 5 bases, and 0 bases had no gene match. Germline assignment: CDR1 GTSNPN and CDR2 SVGIG (reference sequence). Here the CDR3 DNA reads TGTGCCTGGGGACAGGGGGACACTGAAGCTTTCTTT. Translated, it gives CAWGQGDTEAFF.

V is TRBV7-3 and J is TRBJ1-2; possible D gene TRBD1, 6 bases. The germline gives CDR1 SGHTA, CDR2 FQGTGA. The CDR3 has 15 amino acids. V was trimmed by 2 bases and J by 4 bases, leaving 14 bases between them. The CDR3 DNA reads TGTGCCAGCAGCTTATCGGGGGGCGGAAGCTATGGCTACACCTTC. Protein product: CASSLSGGGSYGYTF.

This clone was seen only a few times. This chain links TRBV7-9 with TRBJ1-2; no reliable D call. V was trimmed by 5 bases and J by 3 bases, leaving 16 bases between them. This CDR3 has 15 amino acids. Germline V gene data show CDR1 as SEHNR and CDR2 as FQNEAQ (reference sequence). The CDR3 loop reads CASSHNRRQDYGYTF. The CDR3 region has the DNA TGTGCCAGCAGCCACAATAGGCGACAAGACTATGGCTACACCTTC.

For the CDR3, the DNA is TGTGCCAGCAGTATAGCGGGGGCCTTGACAGATACGCAGTATTTT. Translated: CASSIAGALTDTQYF. The J gene is TRBJ2-3, the V gene TRBV6-5; TRBD2 matches at 9 bases. V dropped 5 bases and J dropped 3; count of bases not matched to a gene: 6. The CDR3 is 15 residues long. CDR1 is MNHEY and CDR2 is SVGAGI in the germline V gene.

V is TRBV7-2 and J is TRBJ2-7; D is uncertain. Germline CDR1 reads SGHTA; CDR2 reads FQGNSA. There are 14 residues in the CDR3. With 0 bases removed from V and 4 bases from J, the gap between germline ends came to 10 bases. For the CDR3, the DNA is TGTGCCAGCAGCTTAGCTGTCAGGAATTACGAGCAGTACTTC. Residues: CASSLAVRNYEQYF.

Concerning this clone: One end of the junction varies from germline; a read error may be responsible. The V call is TRBV7-7, the J call TRBJ1-2, with D uncertain. Germline lookup yields CDR1 SSHAT and CDR2 FNYEAQ (reference sequence). The CDR3 runs to 14 residues. CDR3 nucleotides: TGTGCTAGCAGCTTCCTTCAGGTTCCTTATGGCTACACCTTC. Residues: CASSFLQVPYGYTF.

This clone occurred a few times. The J gene is TRBJ1-2, the V gene TRBV4-1; tentative D call: TRBD1 (5 bases). V lost 4 bases and J lost 4, with 19 bases in between. Germline CDR1 reads MGHRA; CDR2 reads YSYEKL. This CDR3 has 16 amino acids. CDR3 in amino acids: CASSPTMSGNLYGYTF. The CDR3 DNA reads TGCGCCAGCAGCCCGACCATGTCAGGGAACCTCTATGGCTACACCTTC.

The chain couples TRBV6-6 to TRBJ1-2, with unresolved D. Looked up from germline, CDR1 is MNHNY and CDR2 is SVGAGI (reference sequence). Trimming pared 0 bases from V and 4 bases from J, leaving 12 bases between. The CDR3 sequence is 15 residues long. The CDR3 nucleotides read TGTGCCAGCAGTTACTCGATGTCACGGAGCTATGGCTACACCTTC. It specifies CASSYSMSRSYGYTF.

The rearrangement links TRBV3-1 (or the pseudogene TRBV3-2) to TRBJ2-7; TRBD1 agrees at 9 bases. The CDR3 spans 14 residues. In germline, CDR1 is LGHDT, CDR2 YNNKEL (reference sequence). Germline trimming cut 4 bases from V and 5 bases from J; bases unmatched to any gene: 6. CDR3 protein: CASSRDRGFNEQYF. In DNA, the CDR3 is TGTGCCAGCAGCCGAGACAGGGGGTTCAACGAGCAGTACTTC.

The gene calls are TRBV6-2 or TRBV6-3 and TRBJ1-1; D unclear. Trimming shortened V by 4 bases and J by 4 bases, and 10 bases separated the two germline ends. Germline CDR1 MNHEY, CDR2 SVGEGT. CDR3 length: 13 residues. CDR3 region: CASSLQLLTEAFF. CDR3 in DNA: TGTGCCAGCAGTTTACAGCTGCTCACTGAAGCTTTCTTT.